This T cell receptor beta chain was retrieved from a study of blood T cell repertoires in COVID-19. Across the whole study: T cells, B-cell-depleted T cells, or PBMCs provided the cDNA or gDNA that served as material.

In the original workflow: For nucleated cells, counts were estimated from reference gene primer amplification. Assay: immunoSEQ multiplex PCR; the TCRdb copy retains only in-frame clones and omits some. V, J and clone size derive from that table, while D and trimming were established from the DNA sequence. Of about 190,000 clones in the sample, 65% to 85% were seen once. Material: PBMCs or T cells enriched from blood (not recorded which). The receptor comes from a woman younger than 45 who had been exposed to COVID-19.

CDR3 sequence: CASSRGGTYEQYF. In DNA, the CDR3 is TGTGCCAGCAGCCGGGGCGGGACCTACGAGCAGTACTTC. The J gene is TRBJ2-7, the V gene TRBV7-9, with D possibly matching TRBD2 (6 bases). Trimming stripped 5 bases from V and 2 bases from J, with 10 bases between. This CDR3 has 13 residues. Per the germline V gene, CDR1 is SEHNR and CDR2 is FQNEAQ (reference sequence). The full variable domain, with the rest looked up from reference TRBV7-9 and TRBJ2-7, is DTGVSQNPRHKITKRGQNVTFRCDPISEHNRLYWYRQTLGQGPEFLTYFQNEAQLEKSRLLSDRFSAERPKGSFSTLEIQRTEQGDSAMYLCASSRGGTYEQYFGPGTRLTVT.